This T cell receptor (beta chain) appears in the sequencing data of a study of T cells in Graves' hyperthyroidism and ophthalmopathy. Fresh peripheral blood, 10 ml, yielded the PBMCs. Amplification of TCR beta CDR3 regions used RNA as the template. The HTBI primer set served for first-round RT-PCR of the TCR CDR3. TCRdb passed the multiplex PCR reads through MiXCR, listing each CDR3 protein once. The sample consists of about half a million distinct CDR3 sequences, about 20% of them appearing once. Note on this clonotype: Its target is not known.

General study results and limits: By a 13 V-J model, ophthalmopathy was set apart from stable hyperthyroidism.

The sequencing input was blood. This clonotype originated in a man in his forties with Graves' ophthalmopathy.

CDR3 bases: TGTGCCATCAGCCTGACCGGGACTAGCGGATACGAGCAGTACTTC. This gives the protein CAISLTGTSGYEQYF. The chain employs TRBV10-3 and TRBJ2-7, with TRBD2 identical over 11 bases. With 6 bases clipped from V and 4 bases from J, the junction kept 8 bases outside the gene matches. CDR1 and CDR2 from the germline V gene are ENHRY and SYGVKD. The CDR3 covers 15 residues.